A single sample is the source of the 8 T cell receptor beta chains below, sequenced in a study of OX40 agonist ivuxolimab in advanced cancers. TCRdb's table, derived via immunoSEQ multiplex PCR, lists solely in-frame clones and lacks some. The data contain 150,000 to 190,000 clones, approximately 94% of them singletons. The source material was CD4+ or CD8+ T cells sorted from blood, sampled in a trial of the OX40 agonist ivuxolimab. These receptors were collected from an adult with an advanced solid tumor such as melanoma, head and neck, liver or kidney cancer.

In DNA form, the CDR3 reads TGTGCCAGCAGGATACCCGGACAGCTTAATTCACCCCTCCACTTT. Encoded protein: CASRIPGQLNSPLHF. The chain recombines TRBV6-5 with TRBJ1-6; tentative D call: TRBD1 (6 bases). Trimming left V 6 bases short and J 6 bases short, with 15 bases between. In germline, CDR1 is MNHEY, CDR2 SVGAGI. CDR3 length: 15 amino acids.

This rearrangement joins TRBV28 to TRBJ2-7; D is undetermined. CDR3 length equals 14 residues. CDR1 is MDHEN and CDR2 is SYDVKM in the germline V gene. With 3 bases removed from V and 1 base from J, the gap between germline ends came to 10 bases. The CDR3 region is CASSFSRTSYEQYF. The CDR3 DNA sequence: TGTGCCAGCAGTTTTAGTCGAACTTCCTACGAGCAGTACTTC.

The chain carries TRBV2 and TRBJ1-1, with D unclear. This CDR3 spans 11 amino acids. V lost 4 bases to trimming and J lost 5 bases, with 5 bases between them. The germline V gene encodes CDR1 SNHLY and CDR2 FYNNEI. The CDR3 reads CASSVRTEAFF. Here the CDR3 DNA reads TGTGCCAGCAGTGTTCGGACTGAAGCTTTCTTT.

The CDR3 loop reads CASSQVPFGTSGGPQETQYF. In DNA form, the CDR3 reads TGCGCCAGCAGCCAAGTCCCCTTCGGGACTAGCGGGGGGCCCCAAGAGACCCAGTACTTC. The V gene is TRBV4-1, the J gene TRBJ2-5; 15 positions agree with TRBD2. Germline values: CDR1 MGHRA, CDR2 YSYEKL. Germline trimming cut 1 base from V and 1 base from J; bases unmatched to any gene: 10. This CDR3 is built from 20 residues.

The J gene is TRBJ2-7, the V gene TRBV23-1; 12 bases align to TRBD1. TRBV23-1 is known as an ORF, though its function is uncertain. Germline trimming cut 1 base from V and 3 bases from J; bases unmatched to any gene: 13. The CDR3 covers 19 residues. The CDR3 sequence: CASSQFHSARDRGHYEQYF. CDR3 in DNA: TGCGCCAGCAGTCAATTCCACTCGGCCCGGGACAGGGGGCACTACGAGCAGTACTTC.

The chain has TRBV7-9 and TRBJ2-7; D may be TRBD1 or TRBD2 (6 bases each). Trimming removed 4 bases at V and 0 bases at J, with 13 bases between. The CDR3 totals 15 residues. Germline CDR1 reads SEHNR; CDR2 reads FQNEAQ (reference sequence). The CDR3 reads CASSWPGGSSYEQYF. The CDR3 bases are TGTGCCAGCAGCTGGCCCGGGGGCAGCTCCTACGAGCAGTACTTC.

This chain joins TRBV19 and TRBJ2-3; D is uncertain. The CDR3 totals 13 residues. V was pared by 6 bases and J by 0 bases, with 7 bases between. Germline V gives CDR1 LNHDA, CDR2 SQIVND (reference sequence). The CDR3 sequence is CASRTGSTDTQYF. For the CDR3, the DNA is TGTGCCAGTAGGACCGGTAGCACAGATACGCAGTATTTT.

As DNA, the CDR3 is TGTGCCAGCAGCGTAGGACGGCAGGGAGGAAACACCATATATTTT. Translation gives CASSVGRQGGNTIYF. V gene TRBV9 combines with J gene TRBJ1-3; D may be TRBD1 (5 bases). The germline gives CDR1 SGDLS, CDR2 YYNGEE. This CDR3 is 15 amino acids long. Deletions cut 0 bases from V and 4 bases from J, with 11 bases between.